The 8 T cell receptor beta chains below were found in one sample sequenced in a study of blood T cell repertoires in COVID-19 (dated by TCRdb to about 2020). Libraries were prepared through the immunoSEQ multiplex PCR assay. TCRdb provides this immuneACCESS table in a form limited to in-frame rearrangements. Some clones are lacking; in checked studies, under half of them reflect an unresolved V gene, and why the rest are absent is not known. The sample records over 90,000 clones, approximately 84% of which are singletons. The top ten clones comprise around 12% of the sample. Sequencing was done on a sample of peripheral blood. All receptors derive from a human donor in a cohort sampled during active COVID-19.

The rearrangement joins TRBV5-4 to TRBJ1-2, with D hard to call. Trimming left V 8 bases short and J 4 bases short, with 21 bases between. The germline V gene encodes CDR1 SGHNT and CDR2 YYREEE (reference sequence). This CDR3 is built from 15 residues. The CDR3 sequence is CASGSSGWQIYGYTF. The CDR3 nucleotides read TGTGCCAGTGGTAGTAGCGGCTGGCAGATCTATGGCTACACCTTC.

The sample holds one count of this clone. The chain carries TRBV5-4 and TRBJ1-3; D gene uncertain. V dropped 4 bases and J dropped 0 bases, with 11 bases sitting between them. Germline lookup yields CDR1 SGHNT and CDR2 YYREEE (reference sequence). This CDR3 region has 15 residues. CDR3: CASSLQTDSGNTIYF. CDR3 sequence (DNA): TGTGCCAGCAGCCTACAGACGGACTCTGGAAACACCATATATTTT.

A few counts support this clone. The chain carries TRBV5-6 and TRBJ1-1; D gene unclear. The germline V gene encodes CDR1 SGHDT and CDR2 YYEEEE. The CDR3 totals 16 residues. The V and J ends lost 1 base and 0 bases respectively, with 13 bases between them. CDR3 coding DNA: TGTGCCAGCAGCTTGTTTGAAGTCAGGTTGAACACTGAAGCTTTCTTT. Its translation: CASSLFEVRLNTEAFF.

In its sample, this clone was seen a few times. The CDR3 bases are TGTGCCAGTAGTCCTACAGGGCAGACTGAAGCTTTCTTT. This encodes CASSPTGQTEAFF. The rearrangement joins TRBV19 to TRBJ1-1; D possibly corresponds to TRBD1 (6 bases). CDR1 LNHDA and CDR2 SQIVND come from the germline V gene (reference sequence). V was clipped by 5 bases and J by 5 bases, with 12 bases between them. There are 13 residues in the CDR3.

The rearrangement links TRBV29-1 to TRBJ2-3; a weak D match, TRBD2 (5 bases). The V gene's germline CDR1 is SQVTM and CDR2 ANQGSEA. V was cut by 7 bases and J by 1 base, with 12 bases left in between. The CDR3 contains 13 residues. The CDR3 region has the DNA TGCAGCGGATCAGCGGTCCGCACAGATACGCAGTATTTT. The encoded protein is CSGSAVRTDTQYF.

V and J are TRBV7-9 and TRBJ2-3; TRBD1 is a possible D gene (5 bases). The CDR3 length is 15 residues. Germline V CDR1 and CDR2: SEHNR, FQNEAQ (reference sequence). Deletions cut 1 base from V and 0 bases from J, with 8 bases between. The CDR3 nucleotides read TGTGCCAGCAGCTTAGTGGGGCCCAGCACAGATACGCAGTATTTT. This gives the protein CASSLVGPSTDTQYF.

This clone appeared a single time. V is TRBV18 and J is TRBJ2-2, with D uncertain. CDR1 KGHSH and CDR2 LQKENI come from the germline V gene. This CDR3 comprises 17 residues. V was pared by 3 bases and J by 6 bases, with 20 bases between. This CDR3 is CASSPFFSDFSAGELFF. The CDR3 nucleotides are TGTGCCAGCTCACCGTTTTTTTCAGATTTCAGCGCCGGGGAGCTGTTTTTT.

This chain connects TRBV9 to TRBJ2-2; D is undetermined. Germline V gene lookup returns CDR1 SGDLS and CDR2 YYNGEE. Trimming shortened V by 0 bases and J by 5 bases, and 5 bases separated the two germline ends. The CDR3 runs to 13 residues. The CDR3 is CASSVVPTGELFF. The CDR3 DNA is TGTGCCAGCAGCGTAGTCCCGACCGGGGAGCTGTTTTTT.